This is a list of T cell receptor beta chains from one sample in a study of chemoradiotherapy in HPV16-positive cancers. TCRdb's copy holds only in-frame clones and misses some; the assay was immunoSEQ multiplex PCR. The repertoire has 5,700 or so clones, 55% to 75% of them found once; the top ten carry over 9.5%. Source: tumor tissue, taken from a patient who underwent chemoradiotherapy. The source of these receptors is a human donor with HPV-associated anogenital cancer. CDR3s include the opening cysteine and the closing phenylalanine or tryptophan.

length: 13; J: TRBJ1-2; V: TRBV19; CDR3: CASSPRTAYGYTF
length: 17; J: TRBJ2-2; V: TRBV7-8; CDR3: CASTLGGGMANTGELFF
length: 16; J: TRBJ2-1; V: TRBV4-1; CDR3: CASSQDPSGRLYEQFF
length: 14; J: TRBJ2-5; V: TRBV11-2; CDR3: CASSLPGSQETQYF
length: 16; J: TRBJ1-3; V: TRBV6-6; CDR3: CASSYPPALSGNTIYF
length: 15; J: TRBJ2-1; V: TRBV9; CDR3: CASSATSGRGNEQFF
length: 14; J: TRBJ2-7; V: TRBV5-4; CDR3: CASSPGGGSYEQYF
length: 13; J: TRBJ1-1; V: TRBV7-3; CDR3: CASSLNSAGEAFF
length: 17; J: TRBJ2-1; V: TRBV7-7; CDR3: CASSLALALSSYNEQFF
length: 14; J: TRBJ1-2; V: TRBV28; CDR3: CASSGGGLGYGYTF
length: 18; J: TRBJ2-1; V: TRBV4-1; CDR3: CASSQSPGTSSSYNEQFF
length: 14; J: TRBJ2-1; V: TRBV7-7; CDR3: CASSLDRAGGEQFF
length: 15; J: TRBJ2-3; V: TRBV11-3; CDR3: CASSPLYREADTQYF
length: 13; J: TRBJ2-3; V: TRBV28; CDR3: CASSSNFRESQYF
length: 11; J: TRBJ2-2; V: TRBV10-2; CDR3: CASTQGGELFF
length: 14; J: TRBJ1-1; V: TRBV11-2; CDR3: CASAPRRTGTEAFF
length: 15; J: TRBJ2-3; V: TRBV10-3; CDR3: CAILENSGSTDTQYF
length: 15; J: TRBJ1-1; V: TRBV9; CDR3: CASSSRGDPVTEAFF
length: 14; J: TRBJ2-3; V: TRBV10-3; CDR3: CAAGGNISTDTQYF
length: 13; J: TRBJ2-3; V: TRBV9; CDR3: CASSALAGDTQYF
length: 14; J: TRBJ2-5; V: TRBV9; CDR3: CASSVGGAQETQYF
length: 14; J: TRBJ1-4; V: TRBV11-3; CDR3: CASSSGTGHEKLFF
length: 15; J: TRBJ2-7; V: TRBV11-3; CDR3: CASSWSGRASYEQYF
length: 15; J: TRBJ2-1; V: TRBV5-8; CDR3: CASSLGQVAYNEQFF
length: 18; J: TRBJ2-5; V: TRBV19; CDR3: CASSIGRLAGGRGETQYF
length: 17; J: TRBJ1-1; V: TRBV7-3; CDR3: CASSPYDAGGAGTEAFF
length: 13; J: TRBJ1-2; V: TRBV28; CDR3: CASSPPVGDGYTF